One and the same sample provided the 28 T cell receptor beta chains below, sequenced in a study of blood T cell repertoires in COVID-19. The assay was immunoSEQ multiplex PCR, and TCRdb's table has in-frame clones only and misses some. The sample holds 250,000 or so clones; 89% are singletons and the top ten take 4% to 5%. The sequencing sample was made of peripheral blood. These TCRs come from a woman in her thirties or forties who had recovered from COVID-19.

DNA of the CDR3: TGTGCCTGGAGTGGGCTTAGCAATCAGCCCCAGCATTTT. Amino acids: CAWSGLSNQPQHF. This sequence joins TRBV30 and TRBJ1-5; D remains unclear. This CDR3 has 13 amino acids. CDR1 is GTSNPN and CDR2 is SVGIG in the germline V gene (reference sequence). V lost 1 base and J 0 bases, leaving 4 bases between the germline ends.

The V and J genes are TRBV5-1 and TRBJ2-2, with 8 bases that match TRBD2. The germline V gene has CDR1 SGHRS and CDR2 YFSETQ. V trimming: 4 bases; J trimming: 1 base; junction bases outside the gene matches: 6. CDR3 length: 16 residues. CDR3 in amino acids: CASSLGLAGNTGELFF. The DNA for the CDR3 is TGCGCCAGCAGCCTCGGGCTAGCGGGGAACACCGGGGAGCTGTTTTTT.

This clone was picked up a small number of times. The gene calls are TRBV9 and TRBJ2-2; no clear D gene. V was cut by 0 bases and J by 7 bases, with 4 bases left in between. Germline assignment: CDR1 SGDLS and CDR2 YYNGEE. The CDR3 runs 12 residues. The CDR3 sequence: CASSVALGELFF. The CDR3 region has the DNA TGTGCCAGCAGCGTAGCCCTCGGGGAGCTGTTTTTT.

On this clone: The germline gene is not matched at one end of the junction; a read error may be the cause. The rearrangement uses TRBV19 and TRBJ1-5, with D perhaps matching TRBD1 (5 bases). Germline assignment: CDR1 LNHDA and CDR2 SQIVND (reference sequence). The CDR3 contains 14 residues. This CDR3 is CASSITGLDSTLFF. The CDR3 bases are TGTGCCAGTAGTATAACAGGCTTAGACAGCACCCTTTTTTTT.

The chain couples TRBV29-1 to TRBJ2-5; 8 bases align to TRBD2. The V gene's germline CDR1 is SQVTM and CDR2 ANQGSEA. This CDR3 contains 13 residues. V gave up 7 bases and J gave up 0 bases; unmatched junction bases: 4. This CDR3 reads CSGGGPYQETQYF. CDR3 sequence (DNA): TGCAGCGGCGGGGGGCCGTACCAAGAGACCCAGTACTTC.

The sample holds one count of this clone. The chain links TRBV27 to TRBJ2-2; the D gene is possibly TRBD2 (6 bases). The V gene's germline CDR1 is MNHEY and CDR2 SMNVEV (reference sequence). This CDR3 is built from 14 residues. Trimming stripped 2 bases from V and 7 bases from J, with 11 bases between. The CDR3 DNA sequence: TGTGCCAGCAGTTTAGGGCTAGCGAGCGGGGAGCTGTTTTTT. This sequence encodes CASSLGLASGELFF.

V is TRBV10-3 and J is TRBJ2-1; D perhaps matches TRBD2 (7 bases). The germline gives CDR1 ENHRY, CDR2 SYGVKD. This CDR3 is 16 amino acids long. Trimming removed 4 bases from V and 7 bases from J, with 20 bases in between. The CDR3 loop reads CAISGPGGGPPNEQFF. The CDR3 DNA reads TGTGCCATCAGTGGCCCCGGCGGGGGCCCGCCGAATGAGCAGTTCTTC.

The sample holds one count of this clone. The rearrangement joins TRBV4-2 to TRBJ2-2; TRBD2 matches 7 bases. J lost 2 bases, V lost 3 bases, and 6 bases had no gene match. The CDR3 is 16 residues long. Per germline, CDR1 LGHNA and CDR2 YNFKEQ. CDR3 nucleotides: TGTGCCAGCAGCCATGCAAGCGGGGAAAACACCGGGGAGCTGTTTTTT. Translating gives CASSHASGENTGELFF.

The chain uses TRBV29-1 and TRBJ2-7; a possible D gene is TRBD2 (5 bases). The CDR3 is made up of 13 amino acids. Trimming shortened V by 2 bases and J by 0 bases, and 8 bases separated the two germline ends. From germline, CDR1 is SQVTM and CDR2 ANQGSEA. The CDR3 nucleotides are TGCAGCGTTGAATTAGCGAACTCCTACGAGCAGTACGTC. Amino acids: CSVELANSYEQYV.

This chain connects TRBV7-9 to TRBJ1-1; D is possibly TRBD1 (6 bases). V lost 0 bases, J lost 2 bases, and 10 bases lay in between. Germline V gene data show CDR1 as SEHNR and CDR2 as FQNEAQ (reference sequence). The CDR3 runs 15 residues. The CDR3 region is CASSLASGHNTEAFF. In DNA, the CDR3 is TGTGCCAGCAGCTTAGCGTCGGGACATAACACTGAAGCTTTCTTT.

The V gene is TRBV5-4, the J gene TRBJ2-2; D is unclear. This CDR3 has 15 amino acids. The V and J ends lost 4 bases and 2 bases respectively, with 12 bases between them. Germline V gene lookup returns CDR1 SGHNT and CDR2 YYREEE (reference sequence). The CDR3 here is CASSLNLGNTGELFF. The CDR3 region has the DNA TGTGCCAGCAGCCTCAATTTGGGCAACACCGGGGAGCTGTTTTTT.

This chain uses TRBV6-5 with TRBJ1-2; no clear D. Trimming took 8 bases from V and 8 from J, leaving 15 bases between them. The CDR3 extends over 12 amino acids. Germline CDR1 MNHEY, CDR2 SVGAGI. The CDR3 loop reads CASYFPSGGYTF. Here the CDR3 DNA reads TGTGCCAGCTATTTTCCGTCCGGGGGCTACACCTTC.

The chain has TRBV7-2 and TRBJ1-2, with a possible D match to TRBD1 (5 bases). The CDR3 totals 13 residues. Trimming pared 4 bases from V and 8 bases from J, leaving 14 bases between. CDR1 and CDR2 (germline): SGHTA, FQGNSA. The CDR3 sequence is CASSSIREGGYTF. The DNA of the CDR3 is TGTGCCAGCAGCTCCATCAGGGAGGGGGGCTACACCTTC.

The chain couples TRBV27 to TRBJ1-2, with D perhaps TRBD1 (6 bases). The CDR3 consists of 13 residues. V lost 6 bases, J lost 5 bases, and 13 bases lay in between. Germline-derived CDR1 and CDR2 are MNHEY and SMNVEV (reference sequence). CDR3 amino acids: CASSDFQGYGYTF. CDR3 bases: TGTGCCAGCAGCGATTTCCAGGGGTATGGCTACACCTTC.

The CDR3 here is CASSLTSGSPYGARFF. In nucleotides, the CDR3 is TGTGCCAGCAGCCTTACTAGCGGGAGTCCCTACGGAGCTCGGTTCTTC. The rearrangement uses TRBV5-8 and TRBJ2-1; TRBD2 matches at 11 bases. The V and J ends lost 4 bases and 15 bases, in that order; junction bases with no gene match: 18. This CDR3 contains 16 residues. CDR1 and CDR2 from the germline V gene are SGHTS and YDEGEE.

The V gene is TRBV19, the J gene TRBJ2-1; tentative D call: TRBD2 (5 bases). Trimming shortened V by 4 bases and J by 6 bases, and 13 bases separated the two germline ends. This CDR3 region has 14 residues. CDR1 is LNHDA, CDR2 SQIVND, per germline (reference sequence). The CDR3 protein is CASSTGIESNEQFF. The CDR3 region has the DNA TGTGCCAGTAGTACCGGGATTGAGAGCAATGAGCAGTTCTTC. The whole variable domain, filled in from reference TRBV19 and TRBJ2-1, reads DGGITQSPKYLFRKEGQNVTLSCEQNLNHDAMYWYRQDPGQGLRLIYYSQIVNDFQKGDIAEGYSVSREKKESFPLTVTSAQKNPTAFYLCASSTGIESNEQFFGPGTRLTVL.

The chain carries TRBV29-1 and TRBJ2-1; D perhaps matches TRBD2 (5 bases). The CDR3 contains 13 residues. The V gene's germline CDR1 is SQVTM and CDR2 ANQGSEA. V lost 4 bases and J lost 7, with 14 bases in between. In DNA, the CDR3 is TGCAGCGTTGGGAGGCAACTCTGGAATGAGCAGTTCTTC. It yields the protein CSVGRQLWNEQFF.

The V and J genes are TRBV5-1 and TRBJ2-3, with 10 bases matching TRBD1. The CDR3 spans 15 residues. Germline V gene sequence: CDR1 SGHRS, CDR2 YFSETQ. V was clipped by 4 bases and J by 4 bases; unmatched bases: 6. CDR3 in DNA: TGCGCCAGCAGCCTTCGGACAGGGGGGGCAGATACGCAGTATTTT. It is translated as CASSLRTGGADTQYF.

This clone was found once. The V gene is TRBV19, the J gene TRBJ1-5; D might be TRBD1 (5 bases). Looked up from germline, CDR1 is LNHDA and CDR2 is SQIVND (reference sequence). The CDR3 consists of 14 residues. With 8 bases removed from V and 0 bases from J, the gap between germline ends came to 11 bases. CDR3 DNA: TGTGCCAGTCGTTACGACAGTAGCAATCAGCCCCAGCATTTT. Amino acids: CASRYDSSNQPQHF. The full variable domain, rest sourced from reference TRBV19 and TRBJ1-5, is DGGITQSPKYLFRKEGQNVTLSCEQNLNHDAMYWYRQDPGQGLRLIYYSQIVNDFQKGDIAEGYSVSREKKESFPLTVTSAQKNPTAFYLCASRYDSSNQPQHFGDGTRLSIL.

This sequence joins TRBV25-1 and TRBJ2-1; the match to TRBD2 covers 8 bases. The CDR3 length is 15 residues. V lost 6 bases, J lost 4 bases, and 8 bases stayed unmatched. Germline-derived CDR1 and CDR2 are MGHDK and SYGVNS. CDR3 protein: CASSRSGGGYNEQFF. CDR3 nucleotide sequence: TGTGCCAGCAGCCGTTCGGGAGGGGGGTACAATGAGCAGTTCTTC.

V is TRBV28 and J is TRBJ1-1, with D perhaps TRBD1 (6 bases). V was trimmed by 6 bases and J by 5 bases, leaving 25 bases between them. The CDR3 loop spans 17 amino acids. Germline CDR1 reads MDHEN; CDR2 reads SYDVKM. CDR3: CASSLGYLGAGRTEAFF. Here the CDR3 DNA reads TGTGCCAGCAGCCTTGGCTATCTGGGGGCAGGTCGGACTGAAGCTTTCTTT. The full variable domain, rest sourced from reference TRBV28 and TRBJ1-1, is DVKVTQSSRYLVKRTGEKVFLECVQDMDHENMFWYRQDPGLGLRLIYFSYDVKMKEKGDIPEGYSVSREKKERFSLILESASTNQTSMYLCASSLGYLGAGRTEAFFGQGTRLTVV.

CDR3 amino acids: CASSPGVRGSNQPQHF. DNA of the CDR3: TGTGCCAGCTCACCGGGGGTCAGGGGAAGCAATCAGCCCCAGCATTTT. The rearrangement joins TRBV18 to TRBJ1-5, with TRBD1 as a possible D gene (6 bases). Trimming removed 3 bases at V and 1 base at J, with 13 bases between. Germline values: CDR1 KGHSH, CDR2 LQKENI. CDR3 size: 16 residues. The variable domain in full, with the rest retrieved from reference TRBV18 and TRBJ1-5, is NAGVMQNPRHLVRRRGQEARLRCSPMKGHSHVYWYRQLPEEGLKFMVYLQKENIIDESGMPKERFSAEFPKEGPSILRIQQVVRGDSAAYFCASSPGVRGSNQPQHFGDGTRLSIL.

The chain recombines TRBV29-1 with TRBJ1-6, with unresolved D. The CDR3 covers 15 residues. Germline-derived CDR1 and CDR2 are SQVTM and ANQGSEA. Trimming took 4 bases from V and 0 from J, leaving 10 bases between them. This CDR3 reads CSVARESSYNSPLHF. Written as DNA, the CDR3 is TGCAGCGTTGCCCGGGAGAGCTCCTATAATTCACCCCTCCACTTT.

This chain connects TRBV5-4 to TRBJ2-1, with 7 positions matching TRBD1. The germline gives CDR1 SGHNT, CDR2 YYREEE (reference sequence). The CDR3 runs 14 residues. Trimming removed 6 bases from V and 9 bases from J; junction bases left unmatched: 12. This CDR3 is CASTRQGSGSEQFF. The DNA of the CDR3 is TGTGCCAGCACCCGACAGGGATCTGGTTCTGAGCAGTTCTTC.

V usage is TRBV5-1 and J usage is TRBJ1-6; D is perhaps TRBD1 (5 bases). With 4 bases removed from V and 8 bases from J, the gap between germline ends came to 16 bases. The germline CDR1 and CDR2 sequences are SGHRS and YFSETQ. The CDR3 runs 15 residues. In DNA form, the CDR3 reads TGCGCCAGCAGCGATGACAGAGTGCTTGATTCACCCCTCCACTTT. This encodes CASSDDRVLDSPLHF. Based on the CDR3 plus reference TRBV5-1 and TRBJ1-6, the full variable domain is KAGVTQTPRYLIKTRGQQVTLSCSPISGHRSVSWYQQTPGQGLQFLFEYFSETQRNKGNFPGRFSGRQFSNSRSEMNVSTLELGDSALYLCASSDDRVLDSPLHFGNGTRLTVT.

The CDR3: CASSLPGQGPSDTQYF. The CDR3 bases are TGTGCCAGCAGTTTACCCGGACAGGGTCCCTCAGATACGCAGTATTTT. The chain employs TRBV28 and TRBJ2-3, with 8 bases matching TRBD1. There are 16 residues in the CDR3. Germline CDR1 reads MDHEN; CDR2 reads SYDVKM. J gave up 4 bases and V 2 bases, and 8 bases lay outside the gene matches.

The chain's CDR3 is CASSQDFVGLAGNHEQFF. CDR3 nucleotide sequence: TGTGCCAGCAGCCAAGACTTTGTAGGACTAGCGGGAAATCATGAGCAGTTCTTC. The chain couples TRBV3-1 (or the pseudogene TRBV3-2) to TRBJ2-1, with 12 bases fitting TRBD2. Trimming cost V 0 bases and J 8 bases; bases outside gene matches: 11. The germline gives CDR1 LGHDT, CDR2 YNNKEL (reference sequence). This CDR3 spans 18 amino acids.

This clone was counted once. J is TRBJ2-1 and V is TRBV7-2; 7 bases map to TRBD2. V was clipped by 0 bases and J by 4 bases; unmatched bases: 3. Germline V gives CDR1 SGHTA, CDR2 FQGNSA. The CDR3 covers 15 residues. CDR3 residues: CASSLASGPYNEQFF. In DNA form, the CDR3 reads TGTGCCAGCAGCTTAGCTAGCGGGCCATACAATGAGCAGTTCTTC.